This T cell receptor beta chain was obtained from a study of blood T cells in healthy people across ages. PCR was performed a second time for about 7 to 11 cycles using a sample-barcoded 5' primer and a J-beta primer mix. A template-switch adaptor with 12 random nucleotides tagged each cDNA molecule. TCRdb reanalysed the 5' RACE reads using MiXCR and keeps one entry per CDR3 protein. Among some 320,000 distinct CDR3 sequences listed, around 27% were seen once. Sequenced input: blood. The TCR sequence derives from an older woman in good health.

CDR3 sequence: CASSYTRGDGDEKLFF. CDR3 coding DNA: TGCGCCAGCAGCTACACCCGGGGGGACGGAGATGAAAAACTGTTTTTT. The chain links TRBV5-1 to TRBJ1-4, with a weak D call TRBD1 (5 bases). CDR3 length: 16 residues. Germline V gene data show CDR1 as SGHRS and CDR2 as YFSETQ. Trimming removed 3 bases at V and 6 bases at J, with 18 bases between.